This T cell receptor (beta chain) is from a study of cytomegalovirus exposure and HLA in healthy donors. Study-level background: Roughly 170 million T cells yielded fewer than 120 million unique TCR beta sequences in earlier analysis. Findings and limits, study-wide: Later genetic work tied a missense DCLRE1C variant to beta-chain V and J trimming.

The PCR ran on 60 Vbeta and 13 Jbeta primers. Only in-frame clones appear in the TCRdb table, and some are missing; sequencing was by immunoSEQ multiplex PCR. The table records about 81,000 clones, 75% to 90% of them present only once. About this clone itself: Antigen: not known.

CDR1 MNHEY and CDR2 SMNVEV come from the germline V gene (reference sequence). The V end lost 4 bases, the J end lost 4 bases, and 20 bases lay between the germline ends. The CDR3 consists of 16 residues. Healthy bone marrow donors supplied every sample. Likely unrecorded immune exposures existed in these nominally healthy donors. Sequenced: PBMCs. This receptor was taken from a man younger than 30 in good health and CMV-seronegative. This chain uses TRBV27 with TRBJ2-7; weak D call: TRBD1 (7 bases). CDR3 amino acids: CASSWSVAGGRYEQYF. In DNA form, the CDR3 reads TGTGCCAGCAGTTGGAGTGTTGCAGGGGGGAGGTACGAGCAGTACTTC.